This T cell receptor beta chain was identified during a study of pediatric ulcerative colitis. The repertoire was sequenced with immunoSEQ multiplex PCR; TCRdb's copy has only in-frame clones and lacks some. The data hold 30,000 to 45,000 clones, with 83% observed a single time. The CDR3 has 15 residues. Germline values: CDR1 MNHEY, CDR2 SMNVEV (reference sequence). V was pared by 3 bases and J by 3 bases, with 13 bases between. As concerns this clone: Its antigen is undetermined.

Notes on the study in general: A couple of patients' blood samples yielded substantially fewer templates.

This TCR came from a girl aged 5 to 17 with moderate ulcerative colitis. The sequenced sample consisted of blood. The J gene is TRBJ2-3, the V gene TRBV27; D may be TRBD1 (5 bases). This CDR3 is CASSFRRAGTDTQYF. For the CDR3, the DNA is TGTGCCAGCAGTTTTCGCAGGGCTGGAACAGATACGCAGTATTTT.